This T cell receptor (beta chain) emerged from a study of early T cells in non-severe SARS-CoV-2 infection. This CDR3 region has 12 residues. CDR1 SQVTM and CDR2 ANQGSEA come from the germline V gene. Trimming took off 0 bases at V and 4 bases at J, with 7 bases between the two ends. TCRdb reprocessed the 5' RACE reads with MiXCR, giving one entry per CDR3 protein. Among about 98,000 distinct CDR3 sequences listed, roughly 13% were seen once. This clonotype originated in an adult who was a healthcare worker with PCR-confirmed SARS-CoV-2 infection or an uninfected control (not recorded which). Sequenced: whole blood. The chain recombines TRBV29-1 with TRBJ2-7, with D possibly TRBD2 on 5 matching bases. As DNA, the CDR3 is TGCAGCGTTGAAGACCGAGGGTACGAGCAGTACTTC. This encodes CSVEDRGYEQYF.